This T cell receptor beta chain is drawn from a study of CD8 T cells in ankylosing spondylitis. Findings and caveats of the study: In ankylosing spondylitis blood, a motif of seven to nine highly homologous TCR beta variants appeared characteristic.

Points on this clonotype: The antigen is not known.

The V and J ends lost 4 bases and 6 bases respectively, with 10 bases between them. The CDR3 spans 13 residues. Germline CDR1 reads MGHRA; CDR2 reads YSYEKL. Quantitative 5'-RACE with molecular barcodes produced the TCR beta libraries. In TCRdb, the 5' RACE reads were re-called with MiXCR into one record per CDR3 protein. Among 220,000 or so distinct CDR3 sequences, approximately 20% were seen once, and the ten largest hold about 39%. The gene calls are TRBV4-1 and TRBJ2-1, with D perhaps TRBD2 (5 bases). The sequence derives from a male donor with ankylosing spondylitis. The sample consisted of blood, either unsorted or a sorted T cell fraction (not recorded which). CDR3 residues: CASSPTGINEQFF. The CDR3 DNA reads TGCGCCAGCAGCCCCACGGGGATCAATGAGCAGTTCTTC.